Following are 24 T cell receptor beta chains from one sample sequenced in a study of blood T cell repertoires in COVID-19. Libraries were prepared by immunoSEQ multiplex PCR; TCRdb keeps only in-frame clonotypes and omits some of them. Of under 110,000 clones listed, about 92% are singletons. The sequenced sample consisted of peripheral blood. All receptors come from a man aged 45 to 65 with active COVID-19.

The V call is TRBV5-1, the J call TRBJ2-3, with D perhaps matching TRBD2 (6 bases). With 4 bases removed from V and 4 bases from J, the gap between germline ends came to 13 bases. Germline V gene data show CDR1 as SGHRS and CDR2 as YFSETQ. This CDR3 region has 14 residues. CDR3 coding DNA: TGCGCCAGCAGCCTTCCTACGGGGGCAGATACGCAGTATTTT. Its protein is CASSLPTGADTQYF.

The chain couples TRBV28 to TRBJ2-7, with D perhaps matching TRBD2 (5 bases). This CDR3 comprises 14 residues. V lost 5 bases to trimming and J lost 1 base, with 12 bases between them. The V gene's germline CDR1 is MDHEN and CDR2 SYDVKM. CDR3 DNA: TGTGCCAGCAGTCCCGGGGATAAATCCTACGAGCAGTACTTC. Its translation is CASSPGDKSYEQYF.

This chain links TRBV5-4 with TRBJ2-1; 10 nucleotides line up with TRBD1. Trimming took 3 bases from V and 3 from J; bases not matched to a gene: 6. There are 16 residues in the CDR3. Germline CDR1 is SGHNT and CDR2 is YYREEE (reference sequence). For the CDR3, the DNA is TGTGCCAGCAGCTGGAGGGACAGGGGTAACTACAATGAGCAGTTCTTC. Its protein product is CASSWRDRGNYNEQFF.

This rearrangement joins TRBV7-9 to TRBJ1-2, with 8 positions matching TRBD1. The germline V gene encodes CDR1 SEHNR and CDR2 FQNEAQ (reference sequence). CDR3 length equals 11 residues. V trimming: 4 bases; J trimming: 14 bases; junction bases outside the gene matches: 6. In DNA, the CDR3 is TGTGCCAGCAGCTATGGACAGGGTCAAACCTTC. Residues: CASSYGQGQTF.

The chain links TRBV6-5 to TRBJ1-1; the match to TRBD1 covers 11 bases. There are 14 residues in the CDR3. Losses at the gene ends were 4 bases for V and 7 bases for J; bases not matched to a gene: 5. Germline CDR1 MNHEY, CDR2 SVGAGI. CDR3 bases: TGTGCCAGCAGTTGGACAGGGGGCGTTCGTGAAGCTTTCTTT. Translated: CASSWTGGVREAFF.

V is TRBV29-1 and J is TRBJ2-2; 7 nucleotides agree with TRBD1. V shed 6 bases, J shed 1 base, and the junction held 5 bases outside the gene matches. The CDR3 length is 14 residues. The germline V gene encodes CDR1 SQVTM and CDR2 ANQGSEA. CDR3 nucleotides: TGCAGCGTCCTAGGGACAGTGAACACCGGGGAGCTGTTTTTT. Protein: CSVLGTVNTGELFF.

This chain joins TRBV7-9 and TRBJ1-1, with 7 bases that match TRBD1. Losses at the gene ends were 0 bases for V and 11 bases for J; bases not matched to a gene: 9. This CDR3 contains 14 residues. CDR1 SEHNR and CDR2 FQNEAQ come from the germline V gene (reference sequence). CDR3 in amino acids: CASSLAGGAVLAFF. CDR3 nucleotides: TGTGCCAGCAGCTTAGCAGGGGGCGCGGTATTGGCTTTCTTT.

The V gene is TRBV9, the J gene TRBJ1-3; the D gene is possibly TRBD1 (5 bases). The CDR3 length is 14 residues. Germline CDR1 is SGDLS and CDR2 is YYNGEE. Trimming stripped 2 bases from V and 1 base from J, with 7 bases between. Here the CDR3 DNA reads TGTGCCAGCAGCGTTTCAGGGTCTGGAAACACCATATATTTT. It specifies CASSVSGSGNTIYF.

The chain uses TRBV6-5 and TRBJ1-2; D is undetermined. This CDR3 region has 11 residues. Germline lookup yields CDR1 MNHEY and CDR2 SVGAGI. Trimming cost V 9 bases and J 2 bases, with 7 bases left between them. The CDR3 reads CASRLNYGYTF. The CDR3 bases are TGTGCCAGTAGATTGAACTATGGCTACACCTTC.

V and J are TRBV10-3 and TRBJ1-1; D unclear. The CDR3 has 13 residues. Germline CDR1 and CDR2: ENHRY and SYGVKD. V was trimmed by 0 bases and J by 10 bases, leaving 12 bases between them. This CDR3 is CAISESRTAGAFF. The CDR3 DNA follows: TGTGCCATCAGTGAGTCGAGGACTGCAGGAGCTTTCTTT.

V is TRBV6-2 or TRBV6-3 and J is TRBJ1-2; maybe TRBD1 (5 bases). The germline CDR1 and CDR2 sequences are MNHEY and SVGEGT. There are 14 residues in the CDR3. Trimming shortened V by 6 bases and J by 7 bases, and 18 bases separated the two germline ends. The CDR3 sequence: CASSPRDWDVGYTF. The CDR3 DNA reads as TGTGCCAGCAGCCCCCGGGACTGGGACGTTGGCTACACCTTC.

V gene TRBV3-1 (or the pseudogene TRBV3-2) combines with J gene TRBJ2-7; possible D gene TRBD1, 5 bases. The CDR3 spans 13 residues. Germline CDR1 LGHDT, CDR2 YNNKEL (reference sequence). Trimming removed 2 bases from V and 2 bases from J, with 7 bases in between. CDR3 bases: TGTGCCAGCAGCCAAACGGACACCTACGAGCAGTACTTC. Translated, it gives CASSQTDTYEQYF.

The V gene is TRBV7-3, the J gene TRBJ1-3; D gene unclear. With 3 bases removed from V and 2 bases from J, the gap between germline ends came to 5 bases. The CDR3 has 13 residues. Germline CDR1 reads SGHTA; CDR2 reads FQGTGA. The CDR3 sequence is CASSLAAGNTIYF. DNA of the CDR3: TGTGCCAGCAGCTTGGCAGCTGGAAACACCATATATTTT.

The CDR3 region has the DNA TGTGCCAGCAGGAATAGGGGGCGCGGCGGCACTGAAGCTTTCTTT. It codes for CASRNRGRGGTEAFF. The rearrangement joins TRBV2 to TRBJ1-1; the match to TRBD1 covers 7 bases. With 6 bases clipped from V and 4 bases from J, the junction kept 11 bases outside the gene matches. CDR1 is SNHLY and CDR2 is FYNNEI in the germline V gene. This CDR3 is built from 15 residues.

The genes are TRBV6-6 and TRBJ1-5; D is possibly TRBD1 (5 bases). The CDR3 extends over 14 amino acids. V lost 2 bases to trimming and J lost 4 bases, with 9 bases between them. Per germline, CDR1 MNHNY and CDR2 SVGAGI (reference sequence). The CDR3 DNA sequence: TGTGCCAGCAGTTACAGGGCAGGGAATCAGCCCCAGCATTTT. Its protein is CASSYRAGNQPQHF.

V gene TRBV28 combines with J gene TRBJ2-3, with TRBD2 matching over 13 bases. Per germline, CDR1 MDHEN and CDR2 SYDVKM. V was pared by 6 bases and J by 1 base, with 7 bases of the junction left unmatched. This CDR3 has 17 amino acids. The CDR3 is CASRQFGTSGGTDTQYF. The CDR3 nucleotides are TGTGCCAGCAGACAGTTCGGGACTAGCGGGGGCACAGATACGCAGTATTTT.

J is TRBJ2-3 and V is TRBV7-3; no definite D call. With 8 bases removed from V and 2 bases from J, the gap between germline ends came to 11 bases. The length of the CDR3 is 13 residues. Germline CDR1 is SGHTA and CDR2 is FQGTGA. CDR3 DNA: TGTGCCAGCTCGCGGAGTACCACAGATACGCAGTATTTT. Its translation: CASSRSTTDTQYF.

Concerning this clone: The junction departs from germline at one end; a sequencing error may be responsible. The chain combines TRBV6-2 or TRBV6-3 with TRBJ2-7; D is unclear. This CDR3 contains 15 residues. Germline CDR1 is MNHEY and CDR2 is SVGEGT. DNA of the CDR3: TGTGCCAGCAGTCACTCCAGTGACAACTCCTACGAGCAGTACTTC. Translating it yields CASSHSSDNSYEQYF.

The chain is built from TRBV28 and TRBJ1-5, with TRBD1 as a possible D gene (5 bases). The CDR3 consists of 12 residues. V gave up 9 bases and J gave up 3 bases, with 9 bases separating them. In germline, CDR1 is MDHEN, CDR2 SYDVKM. The CDR3 DNA follows: TGTGCCAGTACGGGGGTCAATCAGCCCCAGCATTTT. This encodes CASTGVNQPQHF.

V usage is TRBV6-5 and J usage is TRBJ2-7; D perhaps matches TRBD1 (6 bases). Germline V lookup: CDR1 MNHEY, CDR2 SVGAGI. V lost 10 bases and J lost 2, with 18 bases in between. This CDR3 comprises 14 residues. The CDR3: CATAPDRWPYEQYF. For the CDR3, the DNA is TGTGCCACCGCCCCTGACAGGTGGCCCTACGAGCAGTACTTC.

V and J are TRBV6-6 and TRBJ1-1; 8 positions match TRBD1. The CDR3 is made up of 14 amino acids. Germline V CDR1 and CDR2: MNHNY, SVGAGI (reference sequence). The V segment lost 2 bases and the J segment 4 bases; nucleotides outside the gene matches: 3. CDR3 amino acids: CASSYTGGPTEAFF. In DNA, the CDR3 is TGTGCCAGCAGTTACACAGGGGGGCCCACTGAAGCTTTCTTT.

This chain uses TRBV24-1 with TRBJ2-6; tentatively, D is TRBD2 (5 bases). Germline V gene sequence: CDR1 KGHDR, CDR2 SFDVKD. Trimming stripped 4 bases from V and 4 bases from J, with 7 bases between. There are 14 residues in the CDR3. This CDR3 reads CATSDAGGANVLTF. CDR3 coding DNA: TGTGCCACCAGTGACGCGGGCGGGGCCAACGTCCTGACTTTC.

V usage is TRBV28 and J usage is TRBJ1-2, with unresolved D. The V gene's germline CDR1 is MDHEN and CDR2 SYDVKM. Trimming took 7 bases from V and 0 from J, leaving 6 bases between them. The CDR3 runs 12 residues. The CDR3 nucleotides read TGTGCCAGCATGCGGGCTAACTATGGCTACACCTTC. This translates into CASMRANYGYTF.

V usage is TRBV19 and J usage is TRBJ2-3, with no clear D. V lost 7 bases, J lost 4 bases, and 15 bases lay in between. This CDR3 is 14 amino acids long. Germline lookup yields CDR1 LNHDA and CDR2 SQIVND (reference sequence). CDR3 coding DNA: TGTGCCAGTACCCACGGTCGATCCGCAGATACGCAGTATTTT. This sequence encodes CASTHGRSADTQYF. Variable domain in full (rest from reference TRBV19 and TRBJ2-3): DGGITQSPKYLFRKEGQNVTLSCEQNLNHDAMYWYRQDPGQGLRLIYYSQIVNDFQKGDIAEGYSVSREKKESFPLTVTSAQKNPTAFYLCASTHGRSADTQYFGPGTRLTVL.